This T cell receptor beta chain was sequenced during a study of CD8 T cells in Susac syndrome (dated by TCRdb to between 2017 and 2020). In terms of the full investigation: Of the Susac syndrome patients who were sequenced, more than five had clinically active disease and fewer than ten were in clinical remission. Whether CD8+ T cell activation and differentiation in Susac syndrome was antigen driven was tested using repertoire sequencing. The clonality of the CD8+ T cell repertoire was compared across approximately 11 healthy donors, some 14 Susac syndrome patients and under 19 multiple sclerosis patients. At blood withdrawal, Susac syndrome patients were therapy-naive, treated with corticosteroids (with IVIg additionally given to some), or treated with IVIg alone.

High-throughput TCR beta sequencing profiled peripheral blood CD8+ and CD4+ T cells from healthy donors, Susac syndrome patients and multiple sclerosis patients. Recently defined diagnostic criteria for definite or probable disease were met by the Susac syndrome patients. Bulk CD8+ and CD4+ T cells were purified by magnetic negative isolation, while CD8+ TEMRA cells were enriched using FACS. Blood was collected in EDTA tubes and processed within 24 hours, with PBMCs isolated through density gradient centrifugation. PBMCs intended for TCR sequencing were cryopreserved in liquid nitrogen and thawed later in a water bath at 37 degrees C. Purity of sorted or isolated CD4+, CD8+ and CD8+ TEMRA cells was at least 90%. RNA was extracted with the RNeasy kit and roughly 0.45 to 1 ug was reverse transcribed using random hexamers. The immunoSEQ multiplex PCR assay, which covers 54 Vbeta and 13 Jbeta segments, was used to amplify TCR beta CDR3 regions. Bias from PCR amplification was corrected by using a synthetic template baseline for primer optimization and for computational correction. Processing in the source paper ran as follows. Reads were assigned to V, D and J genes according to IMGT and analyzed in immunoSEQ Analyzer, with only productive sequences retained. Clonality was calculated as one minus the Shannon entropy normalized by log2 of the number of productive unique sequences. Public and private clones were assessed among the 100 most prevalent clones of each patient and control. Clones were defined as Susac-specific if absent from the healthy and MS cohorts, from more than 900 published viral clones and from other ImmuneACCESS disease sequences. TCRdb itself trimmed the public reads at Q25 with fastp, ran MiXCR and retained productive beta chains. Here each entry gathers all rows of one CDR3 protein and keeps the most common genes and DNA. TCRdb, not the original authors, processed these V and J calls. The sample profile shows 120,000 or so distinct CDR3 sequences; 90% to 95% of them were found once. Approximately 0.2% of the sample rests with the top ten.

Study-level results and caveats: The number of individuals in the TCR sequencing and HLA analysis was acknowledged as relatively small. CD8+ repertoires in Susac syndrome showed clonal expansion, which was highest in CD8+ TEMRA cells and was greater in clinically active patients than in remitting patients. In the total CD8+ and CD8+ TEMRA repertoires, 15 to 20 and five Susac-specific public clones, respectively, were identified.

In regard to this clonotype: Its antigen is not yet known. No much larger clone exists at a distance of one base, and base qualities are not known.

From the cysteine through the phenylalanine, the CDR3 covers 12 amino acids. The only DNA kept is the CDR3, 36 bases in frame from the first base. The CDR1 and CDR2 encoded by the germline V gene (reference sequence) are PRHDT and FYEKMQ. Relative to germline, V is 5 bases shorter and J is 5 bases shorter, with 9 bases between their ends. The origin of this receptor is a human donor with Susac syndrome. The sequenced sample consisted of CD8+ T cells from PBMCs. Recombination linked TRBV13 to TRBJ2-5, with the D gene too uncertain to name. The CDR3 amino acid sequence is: CASSVRMETQYF. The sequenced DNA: TGTGCCAGCAGCGTAAGGATGGAGACCCAGTACTTC.